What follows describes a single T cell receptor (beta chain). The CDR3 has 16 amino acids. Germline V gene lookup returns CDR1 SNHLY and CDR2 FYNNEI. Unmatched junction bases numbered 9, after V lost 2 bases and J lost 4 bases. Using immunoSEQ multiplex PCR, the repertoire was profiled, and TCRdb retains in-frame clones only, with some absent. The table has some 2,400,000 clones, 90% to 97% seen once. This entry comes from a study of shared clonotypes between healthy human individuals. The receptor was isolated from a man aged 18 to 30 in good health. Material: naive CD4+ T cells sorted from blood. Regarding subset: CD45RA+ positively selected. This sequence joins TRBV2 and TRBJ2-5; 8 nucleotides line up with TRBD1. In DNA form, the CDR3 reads TGTGCCAGCAGTGAACCTGGACAGGGTCTGGGAGAGACCCAGTACTTC. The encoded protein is CASSEPGQGLGETQYF.